Sequencing of this TCR beta chain was carried out in a study of cytomegalovirus exposure and HLA in healthy donors. Findings of the study overall: Both high specificity and high sensitivity reportedly marked the classifier's diagnosis of cytomegalovirus status.

Points on this clone: Its antigen is unknown.

CDR3 size: 14 residues. V lost 8 bases and J 3 bases, leaving 14 bases between the germline ends. CDR1 WSHSY and CDR2 SAAADI come from the germline V gene. Primers for the PCR totalled 60 Vbeta and 13 Jbeta. Assay: immunoSEQ multiplex PCR; the TCRdb copy retains only in-frame clones and omits some. The data contain roughly 190,000 clones, more than 60% of them singletons. The sequence was obtained from a woman aged 25 to 39 in good health and CMV-seropositive. The specimen sequenced was PBMCs. This rearrangement joins TRBV10-2 to TRBJ2-1; weak D call: TRBD2 (5 bases). DNA for the CDR3: TGCGCCAGCTCGGGTGAGCGGAGCTACAATGAGCAGTTCTTC. Its protein is CASSGERSYNEQFF.